Below, 3 T cell receptor beta chains from the same sample are listed, as sequenced in a study of cytomegalovirus exposure and HLA in healthy donors. Use of 60 Vbeta and 13 Jbeta primers characterized the PCR. Repertoires were generated with immunoSEQ multiplex PCR, while TCRdb's copy carries only in-frame clones and drops some. The sample yields 150,000 to 200,000 clones, around 80% seen once. The sequencing input was PBMCs. The receptors come from a man in his forties in good health and CMV-seropositive.

The chain has TRBV7-8 and TRBJ2-1; 15 positions match TRBD2. Germline V lookup: CDR1 SGHVS, CDR2 FQNEAQ. The CDR3 spans 19 residues. The V and J ends lost 5 bases and 4 bases, in that order; junction bases with no gene match: 12. CDR3 residues: CASSPLPGLAGGGYNEQFF. The CDR3 DNA reads as TGTGCCAGCAGCCCACTCCCGGGACTAGCGGGAGGTGGGTACAATGAGCAGTTCTTC.

This chain links TRBV29-1 with TRBJ1-2; TRBD1 aligns across 7 bases. The trim removed 6 bases at V and 0 bases at J, leaving 16 bases unmatched. The CDR3 is made up of 17 amino acids. Germline CDR1 is SQVTM and CDR2 is ANQGSEA. The CDR3 sequence is CSVLPGQFSQPNYGYTF. The CDR3 nucleotides are TGCAGCGTACTACCGGGACAGTTTTCTCAACCTAACTATGGCTACACCTTC.

The chain couples TRBV6-1 to TRBJ1-5; unclear D gene. Germline CDR1 is MNHNS and CDR2 is SASEGT. Trimming shortened V by 5 bases and J by 1 base, and 12 bases separated the two germline ends. The CDR3 spans 15 residues. The CDR3 region is CASSSGLGSNQPQHF. The CDR3 region has the DNA TGTGCCAGCAGTTCAGGTCTTGGCAGCAATCAGCCCCAGCATTTT.